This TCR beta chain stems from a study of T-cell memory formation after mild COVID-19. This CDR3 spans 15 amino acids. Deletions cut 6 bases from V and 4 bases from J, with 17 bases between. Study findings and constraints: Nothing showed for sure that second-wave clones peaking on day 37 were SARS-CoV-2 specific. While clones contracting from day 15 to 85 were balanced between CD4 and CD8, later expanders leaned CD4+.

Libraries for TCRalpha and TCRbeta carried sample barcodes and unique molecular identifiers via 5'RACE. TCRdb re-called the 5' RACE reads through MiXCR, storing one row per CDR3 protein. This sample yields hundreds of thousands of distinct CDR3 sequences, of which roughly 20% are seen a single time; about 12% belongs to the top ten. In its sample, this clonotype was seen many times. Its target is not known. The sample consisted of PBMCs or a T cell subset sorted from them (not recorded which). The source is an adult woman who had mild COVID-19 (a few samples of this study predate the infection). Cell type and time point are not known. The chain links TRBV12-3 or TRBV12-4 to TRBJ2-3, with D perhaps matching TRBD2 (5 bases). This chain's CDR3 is CASSELGPSADTQYF. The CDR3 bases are TGTGCCAGCAGCGAACTAGGGCCCAGCGCAGATACGCAGTATTTT.